This TCR beta chain was captured in a study of tumor and adjacent non-tumor tissue in lung cancer. TCRbeta libraries were built with three rounds of nested PCR, modified from ARM-PCR. MiXCR, run by TCRdb on the multiplex PCR reads, gives a single entry per CDR3 protein. Among more than 90,000 distinct CDR3 sequences listed, roughly 70% were seen once. RNA was extracted from bulk tissue without any cell sorting. There are 15 residues in the CDR3. The germline V gene encodes CDR1 KGHDR and CDR2 SFDVKD. On this clonotype: The junction and the germline gene differ at one end; a read error may be behind it.

This clonotype was obtained from a man aged 60 to 69 with non-small cell lung cancer. What was sequenced was lung tumor tissue. The chain links TRBV24-1 to TRBJ2-1; D gene uncertain. The DNA of the CDR3 is TGTGCAACCAGTGATTCCCGTGGCATGTACAATGAGCAGTTCTTC. Protein: CATSDSRGMYNEQFF.